Listed below are T cell receptor beta chains from one sample, sequenced in a study of cytomegalovirus exposure and HLA in healthy donors. Clones were read by immunoSEQ multiplex PCR, and TCRdb kept only the in-frame ones, dropping some. The data show around 110,000 clones, and the top ten clones hold under 7%. Sequencing input: PBMCs. These receptors all come from a man in his forties in good health and CMV-seropositive. CDR3s include the opening cysteine and the closing phenylalanine or tryptophan. The order of the fields is D gene, J gene, V gene, CDR3 DNA, CDR3 protein. The D gene is left open where the match is weak.

d_gene: NA
j_gene: TRBJ2-1
v_gene: TRBV5-5
CDR3nt: TGTGCCAGCAGCTGGCAAAACAATGAGCAGTTCTTC
CDR3aa: CASSWQNNEQFF

d_gene: TRBD1
j_gene: TRBJ2-3
v_gene: TRBV5-6
CDR3nt: TGTGCCAGCAGCCCGACAGGGAGCACAGATACGCAGTATTTT
CDR3aa: CASSPTGSTDTQYF

d_gene: TRBD1
j_gene: TRBJ2-7
v_gene: TRBV6-1
CDR3nt: TGTGCCAGCGGGACAGCTTCTTCCTACGAGCAGTACTTC
CDR3aa: CASGTASSYEQYF

d_gene: TRBD1
j_gene: TRBJ2-2
v_gene: TRBV9
CDR3nt: TGTGCCAGCTCTCGGGGACAGGACACCGGGGAGCTGTTTTTT
CDR3aa: CASSRGQDTGELFF

d_gene: TRBD2
j_gene: TRBJ2-1
v_gene: TRBV9
CDR3nt: TGTGCCAGCAGCGCAGGGACTAACAACAATGAGCAGTTCTTC
CDR3aa: CASSAGTNNNEQFF

d_gene: NA
j_gene: TRBJ2-5
v_gene: TRBV10-2
CDR3nt: TGCGCCACCCGTGCCGGGGGTGAGGGGACCCAGTACTTC
CDR3aa: CATRAGGEGTQYF

d_gene: TRBD1
j_gene: TRBJ1-4
v_gene: TRBV9
CDR3nt: TGTGCCAGCAGCGTCCGTCCCGGGACAGCTAATGAAAAACTGTTTTTT
CDR3aa: CASSVRPGTANEKLFF

d_gene: NA
j_gene: TRBJ2-7
v_gene: TRBV7-9
CDR3nt: TGTGCCAGCAGCCTAGATAACTCTTTTTTCTACGAGCAGTACTTC
CDR3aa: CASSLDNSFFYEQYF

d_gene: NA
j_gene: TRBJ2-7
v_gene: TRBV15
CDR3nt: TGTGCCACCAGCAGGGCGGAGGACGAGCAGTACTTC
CDR3aa: CATSRAEDEQYF

d_gene: NA
j_gene: TRBJ2-1
v_gene: TRBV11-2
CDR3nt: TGTGCCAGCAGCCAAATTTCAGGGTCGTACAATGAGCAGTTCTTC
CDR3aa: CASSQISGSYNEQFF

d_gene: NA
j_gene: TRBJ2-7
v_gene: TRBV11-2
CDR3nt: TGTGCCAGCAGCCCCCCTCCGTGGGGGGGCTACTACGAGCAGTACTTC
CDR3aa: CASSPPPWGGYYEQYF

d_gene: TRBD1
j_gene: TRBJ1-1
v_gene: TRBV29-1
CDR3nt: TGCAGCGCCGCCTCGGGACAGGGAAACACTGAAGCTTTCTTT
CDR3aa: CSAASGQGNTEAFF

d_gene: NA
j_gene: TRBJ1-2
v_gene: TRBV12-5
CDR3nt: TGTGCTAGTGGTTTCCGGCAACCGCAGGGAGGCTATGGCTACACCTTC
CDR3aa: CASGFRQPQGGYGYTF

d_gene: NA
j_gene: TRBJ1-2
v_gene: TRBV2
CDR3nt: TGTGCCAGCAGTTTCGTGAATGGGGGGGGTGGCTACACCTTC
CDR3aa: CASSFVNGGGGYTF

d_gene: TRBD1
j_gene: TRBJ1-2
v_gene: TRBV9
CDR3nt: TGTGCCAGCAGCGTGGACAGGGCACAATTATGGGGCTACACCTTC
CDR3aa: CASSVDRAQLWGYTF

d_gene: NA
j_gene: TRBJ1-5
v_gene: TRBV11-2
CDR3nt: TGTGCCAGCAGCTTAGGGGCCGGCAGAATAAATCAGCCCCAGCATTTT
CDR3aa: CASSLGAGRINQPQHF

d_gene: TRBD2
j_gene: TRBJ2-7
v_gene: TRBV5-6
CDR3nt: TGTGCCAGCCGAACCTGGAGCGGGAGGGGTCTCGAGCAGTACTTC
CDR3aa: CASRTWSGRGLEQYF

d_gene: TRBD2
j_gene: TRBJ2-1
v_gene: TRBV5-8
CDR3nt: TGTGCCAGCAGCCCCCAATTCCCCGGGACTAGCGGGAGGGCGGAGTTCTTC
CDR3aa: CASSPQFPGTSGRAEFF

d_gene: NA
j_gene: TRBJ1-5
v_gene: TRBV11-2
CDR3nt: TGTGCCAGCAGCGCAGCCCCGGGTGGAGGGAATCAGCCCCAGCATTTT
CDR3aa: CASSAAPGGGNQPQHF

d_gene: NA
j_gene: TRBJ1-1
v_gene: TRBV27
CDR3nt: TGTGCCAGCAGTAAGACAACCCAACCTGAAGCTTTCTTT
CDR3aa: CASSKTTQPEAFF

d_gene: NA
j_gene: TRBJ1-2
v_gene: TRBV7-3
CDR3nt: TGTGCCAGCAGTCCAGGGGTTAACTATGGCTACACCTTC
CDR3aa: CASSPGVNYGYTF

d_gene: NA
j_gene: TRBJ2-7
v_gene: TRBV4-2
CDR3nt: TGTGCCAGCAGCCAAGATGGGGGCCGGGACGAGCAGTACTTC
CDR3aa: CASSQDGGRDEQYF

d_gene: TRBD2
j_gene: TRBJ2-2
v_gene: TRBV7-9
CDR3nt: TGTGCCAGCCCCGCTGGGACTAGCGAAAACGGTGGGAACACCGGGGAGCTGTTTTTT
CDR3aa: CASPAGTSENGGNTGELFF

d_gene: NA
j_gene: TRBJ2-7
v_gene: TRBV7-6
CDR3nt: TGTGCCAGCAGCCCGGACAGGGGGCAAGGGCTAGCGGGAGGGCTAGACGAGCAGTACTTC
CDR3aa: CASSPDRGQGLAGGLDEQYF

d_gene: NA
j_gene: TRBJ2-4
v_gene: TRBV15
CDR3nt: TGTGCCACCAGCAGAGATCTCGGCAGGCCGAAAAACATTCAGTACTTC
CDR3aa: CATSRDLGRPKNIQYF

d_gene: NA
j_gene: TRBJ2-7
v_gene: TRBV28
CDR3nt: TGTGCCAGCAGTTTTGACGGAGGGATTGGAGAGCAGTACTTC
CDR3aa: CASSFDGGIGEQYF

d_gene: NA
j_gene: TRBJ1-1
v_gene: TRBV7-2
CDR3nt: TGTGCCAGCAGCTTCAGAATGAACACTGAAGCTTTCTTT
CDR3aa: CASSFRMNTEAFF

d_gene: NA
j_gene: TRBJ2-2
v_gene: TRBV10-1
CDR3nt: TGCGCCAGCAGTCCTAGCATCACCGGGGAGCTGTTTTTT
CDR3aa: CASSPSITGELFF

d_gene: TRBD1
j_gene: TRBJ2-3
v_gene: TRBV6-1
CDR3nt: TGTGCCAGCAGCGCGGGACAGGGCCGCACAGATACGCAGTATTTT
CDR3aa: CASSAGQGRTDTQYF

d_gene: TRBD1
j_gene: TRBJ1-4
v_gene: TRBV19
CDR3nt: TGTGCCAGTAGTGTTACAGGGGATGGTGAAAAACTGTTTTTT
CDR3aa: CASSVTGDGEKLFF

d_gene: NA
j_gene: TRBJ2-7
v_gene: TRBV5-6
CDR3nt: TGTGCCAGCACCCCGGGACTCAACTCCTACGAGCAGTACTTC
CDR3aa: CASTPGLNSYEQYF

d_gene: TRBD1
j_gene: TRBJ1-6
v_gene: TRBV6-5
CDR3nt: TGTGCCAGCAGACGACAGGGGAGCGGCTCACCCCTCCACTTT
CDR3aa: CASRRQGSGSPLHF

d_gene: NA
j_gene: TRBJ2-1
v_gene: TRBV10-3
CDR3nt: TGTGCCATCAGTGAGACAACGGGACTTAATGTTGGTGAGCAGTTCTTC
CDR3aa: CAISETTGLNVGEQFF

d_gene: NA
j_gene: TRBJ2-4
v_gene: TRBV5-6
CDR3nt: TGTGCCAGCAGTCTGGAGGGGTTAGCCAAAAACATTCAGTACTTC
CDR3aa: CASSLEGLAKNIQYF

d_gene: NA
j_gene: TRBJ1-2
v_gene: TRBV30
CDR3nt: TGTGCCTGGAATAGAAAGGGGAACTATGGCTACACCTTC
CDR3aa: CAWNRKGNYGYTF

d_gene: TRBD1
j_gene: TRBJ2-7
v_gene: TRBV30
CDR3nt: TGTGCCTGCCGGACAGGGGGACGCTCCTACGAGCAGTACTTC
CDR3aa: CACRTGGRSYEQYF

d_gene: TRBD1
j_gene: TRBJ1-3
v_gene: TRBV7-2
CDR3nt: TGTGCCAGCAGCCTACAGGGGGCGATTGGAAACACCATATATTTT
CDR3aa: CASSLQGAIGNTIYF

d_gene: NA
j_gene: TRBJ1-1
v_gene: TRBV6-1
CDR3nt: TGTGCCAGCAGTGAAGCTATTGAAGCTTTCTTT
CDR3aa: CASSEAIEAFF

d_gene: NA
j_gene: TRBJ2-2
v_gene: TRBV7-6
CDR3nt: TGTGCCAGCAGCTCCGCCCTGCCCCGGTACACCGGGGAGCTGTTTTTT
CDR3aa: CASSSALPRYTGELFF

d_gene: NA
j_gene: TRBJ2-3
v_gene: TRBV13
CDR3nt: TGTGCCAGCAGCTTAGCGAGCCCGACAGGTCGCACAGATACGCAGTATTTT
CDR3aa: CASSLASPTGRTDTQYF

d_gene: TRBD1
j_gene: TRBJ1-3
v_gene: TRBV28
CDR3nt: TGTGCCAGCAGTTACCTAAGGGACAGGGGATCCGGAAACACCATATATTTT
CDR3aa: CASSYLRDRGSGNTIYF